This T cell receptor (beta chain) was recorded in a study of blood T cell dynamics during melanoma immunotherapy. Sequenced by immunoSEQ multiplex PCR; TCRdb stores in-frame clones only, minus some. The table shows roughly 10,000 clones, with 70% to 90% occurring only once. Time point described: pre-treatment baseline. The CDR3 has 15 residues. The V end lost 4 bases, the J end lost 0 bases, and 10 bases lay between the germline ends. CDR1 and CDR2 (germline): SGDLS, YYNGEE. This clone is a singleton in its sample. This sequence was found in a human donor with melanoma. Sequenced here: blood, sampled from a patient treated with checkpoint blockade. The V and J genes are TRBV9 and TRBJ2-2; the D gene is possibly TRBD2 (6 bases). The CDR3 nucleotides read TGTGCCAGCAGCCGGGGGAACTCGAACACCGGGGAGCTGTTTTTT. Encoded protein: CASSRGNSNTGELFF.